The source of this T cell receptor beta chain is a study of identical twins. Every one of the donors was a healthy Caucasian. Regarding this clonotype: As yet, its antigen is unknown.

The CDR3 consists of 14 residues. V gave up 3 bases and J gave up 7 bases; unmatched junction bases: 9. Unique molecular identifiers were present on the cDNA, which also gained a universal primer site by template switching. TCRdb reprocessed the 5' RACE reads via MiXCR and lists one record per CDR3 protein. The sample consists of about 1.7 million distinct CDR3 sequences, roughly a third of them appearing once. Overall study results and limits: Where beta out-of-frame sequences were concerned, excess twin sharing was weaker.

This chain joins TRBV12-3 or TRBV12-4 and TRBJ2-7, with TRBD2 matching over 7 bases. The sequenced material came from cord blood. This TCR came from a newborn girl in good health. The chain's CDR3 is CASSLGSRGGEQYF. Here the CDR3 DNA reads TGTGCCAGCAGTTTGGGTTCGAGGGGAGGGGAGCAGTACTTC.